These 18 T cell receptor beta chains came from one sample sequenced in a study of blood T cell repertoires in COVID-19. Only in-frame clones appear in the TCRdb table, and some are missing; sequencing was by immunoSEQ multiplex PCR. The sample includes around 330,000 clones, approximately 90% of them seen just once. Source material: PBMCs or T cells enriched from blood (not recorded which). These receptors all come from a woman younger than 30 who had recovered from COVID-19.

CDR3 sequence reads: CASSLIPGGGDEQFF. CDR3 sequence (DNA): TGCGCCAGCAGCTTGATACCGGGAGGCGGGGATGAGCAGTTCTTC. The J gene is TRBJ2-1, the V gene TRBV5-1, with 7 nucleotides matching TRBD2. Unmatched junction bases numbered 9, after V lost 1 base and J lost 8 bases. In germline, CDR1 is SGHRS, CDR2 YFSETQ. The CDR3 contains 15 residues.

The gene calls are TRBV21-1 and TRBJ2-7; the DNA was not used to check the table's D call, TRBD2. TRBV21-1 is flagged as a pseudogene. There are 18 residues in the CDR3. The CDR3 DNA reads TGTGCCAGCAGCAAAGACTCGGAGGGACTAGCGGTCTCCTACGAGCAGTACTTC. Encoded protein: CASSKDSEGLAVSYEQYF.

The CDR3 here is CASSSGQFYGYTF. As DNA, the CDR3 is TGTGCCAGCAGCTCCGGACAGTTCTATGGCTACACCTTC. The chain combines TRBV7-8 with TRBJ1-2; D may be TRBD1 (6 bases). This CDR3 has 13 amino acids. Germline V CDR1 and CDR2: SGHVS, FQNEAQ. The V end lost 4 bases, the J end lost 4 bases, and 10 bases lay between the germline ends.

CDR3 region: CASSSGLEAFF. CDR3 nucleotides: TGTGCCAGCAGTTCGGGACTTGAAGCTTTCTTT. The rearrangement uses TRBV27 and TRBJ1-1; possibly TRBD1 for D (5 bases). Germline V gene data show CDR1 as MNHEY and CDR2 as SMNVEV (reference sequence). The CDR3 extends over 11 amino acids. V was cut by 4 bases and J by 7 bases, with 7 bases left in between.

The chain combines TRBV7-2 with TRBJ1-6; the match to TRBD1 covers 7 bases. Germline trimming cut 3 bases from V and 6 bases from J; bases unmatched to any gene: 5. CDR3 length: 15 amino acids. Germline CDR1 reads SGHTA; CDR2 reads FQGNSA. The CDR3 sequence is CASSFSGGANSPLHF. The DNA of the CDR3 is TGTGCCAGCAGCTTTTCAGGGGGTGCTAATTCACCCCTCCACTTT.

The V and J genes are TRBV9 and TRBJ2-2, with 8 bases that match TRBD1. The germline V gene encodes CDR1 SGDLS and CDR2 YYNGEE. CDR3 size: 16 residues. V gave up 1 base and J gave up 4 bases; unmatched junction bases: 6. CDR3 nucleotides: TGTGCCAGCAGCGTAACGGGACAGGTGCCCACCGGGGAGCTGTTTTTT. Protein product: CASSVTGQVPTGELFF.

This sequence joins TRBV18 and TRBJ1-1, with D perhaps matching TRBD1 (6 bases). The CDR3 contains 14 residues. Trimming removed 4 bases from V and 11 bases from J, with 20 bases in between. Germline V gene sequence: CDR1 KGHSH, CDR2 LQKENI. As DNA, the CDR3 is TGTGCCAGCTCACAGGACTCTGGGGGCCGGGACGCTTTCTTT. Translated: CASSQDSGGRDAFF.

This chain uses TRBV19 with TRBJ1-1; 9 nucleotides match TRBD1. Trimming took 8 bases from V and 1 from J; bases not matched to a gene: 5. CDR1 and CDR2 from the germline V gene are LNHDA and SQIVND (reference sequence). There are 14 residues in the CDR3. The CDR3 bases are TGTGCCAGTCGCAGGACAGGGGAGAACACTGAAGCTTTCTTT. Amino acid sequence: CASRRTGENTEAFF.

The rearrangement joins TRBV6-4 to TRBJ1-4, with D unclear. V dropped 6 bases and J dropped 0 bases, with 11 bases sitting between them. In germline, CDR1 is MRHNA, CDR2 SNTAGT. There are 15 residues in the CDR3. As DNA, the CDR3 is TGTGCCAGCAGGGCAAACCCTGCAACTAATGAAAAACTGTTTTTT. Translating gives CASRANPATNEKLFF.

The V call is TRBV27, the J call TRBJ1-6, with 9 bases lining up with TRBD1. Germline assignment: CDR1 MNHEY and CDR2 SMNVEV (reference sequence). After removal of 0 bases from V and 0 bases from J, the junction contained 6 bases not matched to a gene. The CDR3 sequence is 19 residues long. CDR3 residues: CASSLSMTGGHSYNSPLHF. CDR3 sequence (DNA): TGTGCCAGCAGTTTATCGATGACAGGGGGACACTCCTATAATTCACCCCTCCACTTT.

This clone was observed many times. This sequence joins TRBV4-1 and TRBJ1-2; 12 nucleotides line up with TRBD1. The CDR3 spans 17 residues. V shed 0 bases, J shed 7 bases, and the junction held 9 bases outside the gene matches. Germline V gene sequence: CDR1 MGHRA, CDR2 YSYEKL. In DNA, the CDR3 is TGCGCCAGCAGCCAAGATCAAGGGACAGGGGGCGTTGTTGGCTACACCTTC. Translating it yields CASSQDQGTGGVVGYTF.

The CDR3 DNA follows: TGTGCCAGTAGTGTATTAGCGGGAAATGAGCAGTTCTTC. It yields the protein CASSVLAGNEQFF. The V gene is TRBV19, the J gene TRBJ2-1; 8 nucleotides align to TRBD2. J lost 7 bases, V lost 5 bases, and 4 bases had no gene match. The CDR3 runs 13 residues. Germline lookup yields CDR1 LNHDA and CDR2 SQIVND (reference sequence). The full variable domain, its missing parts supplied by reference TRBV19 and TRBJ2-1, is DGGITQSPKYLFRKEGQNVTLSCEQNLNHDAMYWYRQDPGQGLRLIYYSQIVNDFQKGDIAEGYSVSREKKESFPLTVTSAQKNPTAFYLCASSVLAGNEQFFGPGTRLTVL.

This rearrangement joins TRBV6-5 to TRBJ2-1, with D unresolved. The V end was cut by 6 bases, the J end by 5 bases, with 11 bases between. The CDR3 runs 13 residues. Germline V CDR1 and CDR2: MNHEY, SVGAGI. The CDR3 sequence: CASSRGSNNEQFF. The CDR3 coding sequence is TGTGCCAGCAGCCGAGGATCAAACAATGAGCAGTTCTTC.

This chain uses TRBV4-2 with TRBJ1-5, with D uncertain. CDR1 is LGHNA, CDR2 YNFKEQ, per germline. Trimming shortened V by 0 bases and J by 5 bases, and 8 bases separated the two germline ends. The CDR3 runs to 14 residues. This chain's CDR3 is CASSQDSGDQPQHF. The CDR3 region has the DNA TGTGCCAGCAGCCAAGATTCTGGAGATCAGCCCCAGCATTTT.

The chain carries TRBV7-2 and TRBJ2-7; 12 bases are shared with TRBD2. The CDR3 has 15 residues. After removal of 5 bases from V and 1 base from J, the junction contained 3 bases not matched to a gene. Germline V gene data show CDR1 as SGHTA and CDR2 as FQGNSA. Here the CDR3 reads CASSHTSGGSYEQYF. For the CDR3, the DNA is TGTGCCAGCAGCCATACTAGCGGGGGGTCCTACGAGCAGTACTTC.

This clone was seen just once. The V call is TRBV27, the J call TRBJ1-2; D perhaps matches TRBD1 (5 bases). Trimming removed 0 bases at V and 5 bases at J, with 10 bases between. Germline V gene sequence: CDR1 MNHEY, CDR2 SMNVEV (reference sequence). This CDR3 has 14 residues. The CDR3 bases are TGTGCCAGCAGTTTATCCCAGGGAATATATGGCTACACCTTC. Its protein product is CASSLSQGIYGYTF.

The chain is built from TRBV9 and TRBJ1-1; a weak D match, TRBD1 (5 bases). This CDR3 is 14 amino acids long. V was clipped by 0 bases and J by 5 bases, with 11 bases between them. The germline gives CDR1 SGDLS, CDR2 YYNGEE. The CDR3 region is CASSVAGVHTEAFF. CDR3 nucleotides: TGTGCCAGCAGCGTAGCGGGGGTTCATACTGAAGCTTTCTTT.

This chain links TRBV15 with TRBJ1-3; perhaps TRBD1 as D (5 bases). This CDR3 spans 16 amino acids. CDR1 is LNHNV and CDR2 is YYDKDF in the germline V gene (reference sequence). The ends were cut back, 2 bases at V and 3 bases at J, with 14 bases in the middle. CDR3 protein: CATSRQGLQGGNTIYF. CDR3 nucleotides: TGTGCCACCAGCAGACAGGGTCTCCAGGGTGGAAACACCATATATTTT.